The T cell receptor (beta chain) described here comes from a study of cytomegalovirus exposure and HLA in healthy donors. General study findings and limits: Earlier analysis yielded a pattern in which most TCR beta V segments were productive about 90% or about 30% of the time. Association with HLA alleles at 0.05 false discovery rate was found for 15,000 or so TCR beta sequences in a later analysis.

PCR was performed using 60 Vbeta and 13 Jbeta primers. The authors' processing: A follow-up analysis tallied about 80 million unique TCR beta chains, 8.5 million to 14 million shared. Repertoires were generated with immunoSEQ multiplex PCR, while TCRdb's copy carries only in-frame clones and drops some. V and J calls and clone size follow that table, whereas D and trimming were derived from the DNA. The sample lists 65,000 to 95,000 clones, more than 60% occurring once. Among the donors, all were healthy bone marrow donors. As for this clone: The antigen is undetermined.

The sequence came from a human donor in good health. Source material: PBMCs.

CDR3 coding DNA: TGTGCCAGCAGCTTATCAGGGAATGAGCAGTTCTTC. Its translation is CASSLSGNEQFF. The chain carries TRBV13 and TRBJ2-1; perhaps TRBD1 as D (5 bases). The CDR3 sequence is 12 residues long. The germline gives CDR1 PRHDT, CDR2 FYEKMQ (reference sequence). The V end was cut by 2 bases, the J end by 7 bases, with 6 bases between. The entire variable domain, with the rest obtained from reference TRBV13 and TRBJ2-1, is as follows: AAGVIQSPRHLIKEKRETATLKCYPIPRHDTVYWYQQGPGQDPQFLISFYEKMQSDKGSIPDRFSAQQFSDYHSELNMSSLELGDSALYFCASSLSGNEQFFGPGTRLTVL.